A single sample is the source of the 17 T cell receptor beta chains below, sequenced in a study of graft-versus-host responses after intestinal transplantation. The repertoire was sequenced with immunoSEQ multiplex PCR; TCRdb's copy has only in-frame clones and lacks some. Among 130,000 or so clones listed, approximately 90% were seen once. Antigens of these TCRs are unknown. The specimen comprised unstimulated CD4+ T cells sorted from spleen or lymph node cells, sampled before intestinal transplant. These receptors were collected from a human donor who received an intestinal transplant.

CDR3 amino acids: CASRSGTFSGELFF. CDR3 sequence (DNA): TGTGCCAGCAGATCAGGGACATTTTCTGGGGAGCTGTTTTTT. The V and J genes are TRBV27 and TRBJ2-2; D perhaps matches TRBD1 (6 bases). CDR3 length: 14 amino acids. The V and J ends lost 6 bases and 8 bases respectively, with 16 bases between them. The V gene's germline CDR1 is MNHEY and CDR2 SMNVEV (reference sequence).

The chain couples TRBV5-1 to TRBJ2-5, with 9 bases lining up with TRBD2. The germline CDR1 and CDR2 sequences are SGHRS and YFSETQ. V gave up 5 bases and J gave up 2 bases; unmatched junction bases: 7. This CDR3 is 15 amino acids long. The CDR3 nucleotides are TGCGCCAGCAGGGGCGGGGGGGCCGGTCAAGAGACCCAGTACTTC. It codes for CASRGGGAGQETQYF.

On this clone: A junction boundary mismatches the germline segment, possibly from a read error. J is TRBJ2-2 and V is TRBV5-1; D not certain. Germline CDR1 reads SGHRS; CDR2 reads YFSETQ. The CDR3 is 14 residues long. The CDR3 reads CASNLQRSFGELFF. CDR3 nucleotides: TGCGCCAGCAACTTGCAACGGTCCTTCGGGGAGCTGTTTTTT.

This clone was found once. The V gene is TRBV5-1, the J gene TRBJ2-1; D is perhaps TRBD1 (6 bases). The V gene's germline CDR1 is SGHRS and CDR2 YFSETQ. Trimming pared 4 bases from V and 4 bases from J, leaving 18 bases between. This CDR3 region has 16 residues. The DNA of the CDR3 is TGCGCCAGCAGCCCTTTGGGGGCCTACCGATACAATGAGCAGTTCTTC. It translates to CASSPLGAYRYNEQFF. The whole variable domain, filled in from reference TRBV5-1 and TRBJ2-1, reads KAGVTQTPRYLIKTRGQQVTLSCSPISGHRSVSWYQQTPGQGLQFLFEYFSETQRNKGNFPGRFSGRQFSNSRSEMNVSTLELGDSALYLCASSPLGAYRYNEQFFGPGTRLTVL.

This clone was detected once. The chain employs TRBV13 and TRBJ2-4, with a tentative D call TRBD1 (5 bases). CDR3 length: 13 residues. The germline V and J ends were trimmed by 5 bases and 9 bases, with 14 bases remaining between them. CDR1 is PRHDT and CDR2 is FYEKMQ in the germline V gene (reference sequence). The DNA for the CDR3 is TGTGCCAGCAGCCAAGTCAGGGTTACCATTCAGTACTTC. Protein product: CASSQVRVTIQYF.

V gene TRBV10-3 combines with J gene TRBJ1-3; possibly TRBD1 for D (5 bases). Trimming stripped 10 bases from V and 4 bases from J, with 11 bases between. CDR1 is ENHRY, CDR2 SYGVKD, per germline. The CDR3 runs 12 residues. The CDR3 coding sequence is TGTGCCACGGGACGTAAAGGAAACACCATATATTTT. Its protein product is CATGRKGNTIYF.

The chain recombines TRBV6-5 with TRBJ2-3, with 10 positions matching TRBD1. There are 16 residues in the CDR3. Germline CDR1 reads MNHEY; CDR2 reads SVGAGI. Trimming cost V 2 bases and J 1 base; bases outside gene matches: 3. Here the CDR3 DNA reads TGTGCCAGCAGTTACAGACAGGGGGCGGGCACAGATACGCAGTATTTT. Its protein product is CASSYRQGAGTDTQYF.

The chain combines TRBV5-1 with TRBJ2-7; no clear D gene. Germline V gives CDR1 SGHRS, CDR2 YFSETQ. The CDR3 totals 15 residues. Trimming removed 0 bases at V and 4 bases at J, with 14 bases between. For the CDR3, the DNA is TGCGCCAGCAGCTTGGCACACCCAGGTTCGTACGAGCAGTACTTC. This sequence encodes CASSLAHPGSYEQYF.

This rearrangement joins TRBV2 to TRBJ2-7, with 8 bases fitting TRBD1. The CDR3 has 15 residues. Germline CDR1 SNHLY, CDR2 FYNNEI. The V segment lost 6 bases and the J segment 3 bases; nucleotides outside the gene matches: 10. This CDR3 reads CASSRDRGVIYEQYF. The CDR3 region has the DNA TGTGCCAGCAGCAGAGACAGGGGAGTAATCTACGAGCAGTACTTC.

CDR3 loop: CSAYGANTQYF. As DNA, the CDR3 is TGCAGTGCCTATGGGGCTAATACGCAGTATTTT. The V and J genes are TRBV20-1 and TRBJ2-3, with D maybe TRBD1 (5 bases). The CDR3 totals 11 residues. V lost 6 bases and J 7 bases, leaving 11 bases between the germline ends. Germline CDR1 is DFQATT and CDR2 is SNEGSKA (reference sequence).

DNA for the CDR3: TGTGCCAGCAGCCAAGATACGGGAAGCTACGAGCAGTACTTC. This gives the protein CASSQDTGSYEQYF. The gene calls are TRBV4-2 and TRBJ2-7; D perhaps matches TRBD2 (5 bases). The V and J ends lost 0 bases and 3 bases respectively, with 9 bases between them. The CDR3 spans 14 residues. Germline assignment: CDR1 LGHNA and CDR2 YNFKEQ.

The CDR3 reads CASSQESDRASADTQYF. In DNA, the CDR3 is TGTGCCAGCAGCCAAGAGAGTGACAGGGCGTCCGCAGATACGCAGTATTTT. This chain connects TRBV4-2 to TRBJ2-3; 7 bases are shared with TRBD1. This CDR3 is 17 amino acids long. The junction had 10 bases not matched to a gene; V was cut back by 0 bases and J by 4 bases. The germline V gene has CDR1 LGHNA and CDR2 YNFKEQ.

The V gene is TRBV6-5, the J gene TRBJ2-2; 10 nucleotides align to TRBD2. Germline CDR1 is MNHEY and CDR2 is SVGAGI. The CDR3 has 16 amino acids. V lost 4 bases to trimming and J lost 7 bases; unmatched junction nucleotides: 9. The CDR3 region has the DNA TGTGCCAGCAGTTGGGGTAGCGGGGGGCCGGGCGGGGAGCTGTTTTTT. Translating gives CASSWGSGGPGGELFF.

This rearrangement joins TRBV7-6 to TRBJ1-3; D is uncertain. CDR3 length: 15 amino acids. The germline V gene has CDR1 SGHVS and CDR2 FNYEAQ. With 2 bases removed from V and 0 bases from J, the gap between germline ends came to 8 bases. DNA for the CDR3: TGTGCCAGCAGCTTATCAGGCCGCTCTGGAAACACCATATATTTT. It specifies CASSLSGRSGNTIYF.

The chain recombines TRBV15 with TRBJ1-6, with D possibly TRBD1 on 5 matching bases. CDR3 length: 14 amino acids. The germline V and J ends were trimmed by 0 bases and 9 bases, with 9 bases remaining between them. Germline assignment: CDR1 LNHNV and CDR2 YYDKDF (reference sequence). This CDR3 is CATSRDPGGSPLHF. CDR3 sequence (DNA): TGTGCCACCAGCAGAGATCCGGGGGGTTCACCCCTCCACTTT.

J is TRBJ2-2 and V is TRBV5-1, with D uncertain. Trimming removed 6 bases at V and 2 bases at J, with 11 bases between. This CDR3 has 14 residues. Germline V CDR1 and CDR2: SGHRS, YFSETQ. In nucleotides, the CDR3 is TGCGCCAGCAAGTTGAACGCCAACACCGGGGAGCTGTTTTTT. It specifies CASKLNANTGELFF.

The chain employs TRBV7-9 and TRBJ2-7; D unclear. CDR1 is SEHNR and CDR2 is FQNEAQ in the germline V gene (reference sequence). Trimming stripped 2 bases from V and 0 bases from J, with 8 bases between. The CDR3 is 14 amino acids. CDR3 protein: CASSLQASSYEQYF. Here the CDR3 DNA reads TGTGCCAGCAGCTTACAGGCGAGCTCCTACGAGCAGTACTTC.